Presented here are 6 T cell receptor beta chains from one specimen sequenced in a study of T cells in Graves' hyperthyroidism and ophthalmopathy. Amplification yielded TCR beta CDR3 regions, with RNA transcripts as the source. First-round RT-PCR of the TCR CDR3 relied on the HTBI primer set. One entry per CDR3 protein results from TCRdb running MiXCR on the multiplex PCR reads. Of some 300,000 distinct CDR3 sequences listed, roughly a fifth were seen once; the top ten hold under 40%. Sequenced input: blood. Receptor source: a man over 45 with Graves' ophthalmopathy.

This clonotype was seen at least ten times. The genes are TRBV28 and TRBJ2-7; D might be TRBD2 (6 bases). Germline CDR1 is MDHEN and CDR2 is SYDVKM. Trimming cost V 6 bases and J 0 bases, with 9 bases left between them. The CDR3 sequence is 13 residues long. CDR3 sequence reads: CASSAGSSYEQYF. CDR3 nucleotides: TGTGCCAGCAGCGCGGGGAGCTCCTACGAGCAGTACTTC.

This clonotype was found many times. The chain carries TRBV9 and TRBJ1-2, with 7 nucleotides matching TRBD1. There are 15 residues in the CDR3. Trimming at V came to 4 bases and at J to 4 bases, leaving 10 bases not matched to a gene. Germline V gene lookup returns CDR1 SGDLS and CDR2 YYNGEE. The CDR3 region has the DNA TGTGCCAGCAGCCAACAACAGACAGGGACCTATGGCTACACCTTC. Translated: CASSQQQTGTYGYTF.

This clonotype came up many times. This chain links TRBV28 with TRBJ2-5; D remains ambiguous. Trimming removed 3 bases from V and 2 bases from J, with 16 bases in between. Germline V CDR1 and CDR2: MDHEN, SYDVKM. This CDR3 has 16 residues. The DNA for the CDR3 is TGTGCCAGCAGTTTTTCGGGCCTAGTCGCTCAAGAGACCCAGTACTTC. Translating it yields CASSFSGLVAQETQYF. Combining the CDR3 with reference TRBV28 and TRBJ2-5 gives the whole variable domain DVKVTQSSRYLVKRTGEKVFLECVQDMDHENMFWYRQDPGLGLRLIYFSYDVKMKEKGDIPEGYSVSREKKERFSLILESASTNQTSMYLCASSFSGLVAQETQYFGPGTRLLVL.

This clonotype was found many times. This chain connects TRBV20-1 to TRBJ2-5, with D possibly TRBD1 on 5 matching bases. This CDR3 has 12 residues. Germline CDR1 reads DFQATT; CDR2 reads SNEGSKA (reference sequence). V was trimmed by 4 bases and J by 0 bases, leaving 6 bases between them. Written as DNA, the CDR3 is TGCAGTGCTAAGGACAACCAAGAGACCCAGTACTTC. Translating gives CSAKDNQETQYF.

With regard to this clonotype: Germline and junction disagree at one end, which may indicate a read error. This sequence joins TRBV7-3 and TRBJ1-1; D is unresolved. Germline CDR1 and CDR2: SGHTA and FQGTGA. CDR3 size: 15 residues. The CDR3 coding sequence is TGCGCCAGCAGCCGAGGCGGCCAGCAGAACACTGGAGCTTTCTTT. Protein product: CASSRGGQQNTGAFF.

This clonotype was counted ten times or more. CDR3 DNA sequence: TGTGCCAGCAGTTGGGGCAGGGGTAATTCACCCCTCCACTTT. Translating it yields CASSWGRGNSPLHF. This chain uses TRBV28 with TRBJ1-6, with D possibly being TRBD1 (6 bases). Trimming cost V 4 bases and J 6 bases, with 10 bases left between them. Looked up from germline, CDR1 is MDHEN and CDR2 is SYDVKM. This CDR3 is 14 amino acids long.